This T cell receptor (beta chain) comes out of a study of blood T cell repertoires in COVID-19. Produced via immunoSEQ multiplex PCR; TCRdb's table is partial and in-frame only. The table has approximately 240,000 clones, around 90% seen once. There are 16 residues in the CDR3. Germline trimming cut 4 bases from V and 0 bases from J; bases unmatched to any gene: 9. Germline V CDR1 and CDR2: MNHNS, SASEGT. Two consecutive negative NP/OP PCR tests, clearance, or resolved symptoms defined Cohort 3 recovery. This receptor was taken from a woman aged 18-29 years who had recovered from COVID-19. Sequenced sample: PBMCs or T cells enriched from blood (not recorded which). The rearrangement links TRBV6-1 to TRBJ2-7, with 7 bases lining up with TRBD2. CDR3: CASSVSQRGYSYEQYF. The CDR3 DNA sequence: TGTGCCAGCAGTGTAAGCCAGCGGGGATACTCCTACGAGCAGTACTTC.